Listed here is a single T cell receptor (beta chain). Its antigen remains unidentified. The sample belongs to a study of cytomegalovirus exposure and HLA in healthy donors. Study at large: Most genotyped donors, over 70% of 300 to 400, had Caucasian-associated genetic ancestry. Study-level findings and limits: TCR association rates varied by HLA locus in a later analysis, with DRB1 highest and HLA-C lowest. The authors later linked a missense DCLRE1C variant to TCR beta V- and J-gene trimming. Exclusion as indistinguishable affected some V segments, including TRBV6-2 and TRBV6-3.

Trimming took off 5 bases at V and 3 bases at J, with 14 bases between the two ends. Germline CDR1 is SGHVS and CDR2 is FNYEAQ. CDR3 length equals 14 residues. The PCR was carried out with 60 Vbeta primers and 13 Jbeta primers. Some clones are missing from TCRdb's copy, which holds only in-frame ones; the method was immunoSEQ multiplex PCR. The repertoire holds around 150,000 clones, nearly 80% seen once, with 0.5% to 0.85% in the top ten. This rearrangement joins TRBV7-6 to TRBJ2-7, with D perhaps TRBD1 (6 bases). The sequencing sample was made of PBMCs. The TCR sequence derives from a male donor in good health and CMV-seronegative. CDR3 DNA: TGTGCCAGCAGCGCCCGGGACAATAACTACGAGCAGTACTTC. It is translated as CASSARDNNYEQYF.